This entry lists 8 T cell receptor beta chains sequenced from one sample in a study of blood T cell repertoires in COVID-19. Produced via immunoSEQ multiplex PCR; TCRdb's table is partial and in-frame only. The sample lists about 46,000 clones; around 89% were seen once. The source material was peripheral blood. These receptors originate from a man in his fifties with active COVID-19.

This rearrangement joins TRBV4-1 to TRBJ1-6; D unclear. Per germline, CDR1 MGHRA and CDR2 YSYEKL. This CDR3 is 18 amino acids long. The ends were cut back, 2 bases at V and 0 bases at J, with 14 bases in the middle. CDR3 sequence: CASSQRVLPSSYNSPLHF. The CDR3 DNA is TGCGCCAGCAGCCAACGGGTCCTGCCGAGCTCCTATAATTCACCCCTCCACTTT.

CDR3 loop: CASSKIHRDRASTQYF. CDR3 DNA: TGTGCCAGCAGCAAAATTCACCGTGACAGGGCGTCTACGCAGTATTTT. The V call is TRBV21-1, the J call TRBJ2-3; the table gives TRBD1 as D, unverified against the DNA. TRBV21-1 is given as a pseudogene. CDR3 length: 16 amino acids.

This clone has just one count. CDR3 sequence: CASTLAGGPGETQYF. CDR3 in DNA: TGCGCCAGCACCCTAGCGGGGGGGCCCGGGGAGACCCAGTACTTC. The chain uses TRBV10-2 and TRBJ2-5, with TRBD2 matching over 12 bases. The CDR3 sequence is 15 residues long. V shed 7 bases and J 5 bases; nucleotides not matched to a gene: 8. The V gene's germline CDR1 is WSHSY and CDR2 SAAADI.

The gene calls are TRBV2 and TRBJ2-1, with TRBD1 as a possible D gene (6 bases). Germline V gene lookup returns CDR1 SNHLY and CDR2 FYNNEI. The CDR3 is made up of 14 amino acids. Trimming removed 6 bases from V and 12 bases from J, with 21 bases in between. CDR3 sequence reads: CASRGAWSGTGQFF. The CDR3 bases are TGTGCCAGCAGGGGGGCCTGGTCAGGGACGGGGCAGTTCTTC.

This clone was recorded once. CDR3: CASSAGRTDTQYF. CDR3 DNA: TGTGCCAGCAGTGCAGGGCGCACAGATACGCAGTATTTT. The chain uses TRBV28 and TRBJ2-3, with D perhaps TRBD1 (5 bases). CDR3 length: 13 residues. Germline-derived CDR1 and CDR2 are MDHEN and SYDVKM. Between the trimmed V and J ends, which lost 5 bases and 1 base, there was a span of 7 bases.

The chain uses TRBV5-6 and TRBJ1-1, with D possibly matching TRBD1 (5 bases). The CDR3 is 12 amino acids. V lost 3 bases to trimming and J lost 5 bases, with 8 bases between them. Germline lookup yields CDR1 SGHDT and CDR2 YYEEEE. The CDR3 region is CASSWGQTEAFF. CDR3 bases: TGTGCCAGCAGCTGGGGCCAGACTGAAGCTTTCTTT.

As regards this clone: Germline is not matched at one junction end, which may reflect a read error. The chain recombines TRBV7-7 with TRBJ2-7, with 7 bases aligning to TRBD2. Looked up from germline, CDR1 is SSHAT and CDR2 is FNYEAQ (reference sequence). This CDR3 comprises 15 residues. The CDR3 spells CASSPGEGQASEQYF. The CDR3 DNA sequence: TGTGCTAGCAGCCCCGGGGAGGGGCAGGCTAGCGAGCAGTACTTC.

This clone showed up just once. The rearrangement uses TRBV19 and TRBJ1-3; no clear D gene. This CDR3 contains 14 residues. Germline V gene sequence: CDR1 LNHDA, CDR2 SQIVND (reference sequence). Trimming removed 3 bases at V and 0 bases at J, with 6 bases between. The CDR3 coding sequence is TGTGCCAGTAGTATCTCGAGCTCTGGAAACACCATATATTTT. This encodes CASSISSSGNTIYF.